A selection of T cell receptor beta chains follows, all from one sample in a study of monozygotic twins with inflammatory bowel disease. TCRdb reprocessed the 5' RACE reads, with one entry per CDR3 protein and no DNA. The sample includes a few hundred thousand distinct CDR3 sequences. Sequencing was performed on blood. All receptors come from a human donor with ulcerative colitis or Crohn's disease, or a healthy co-twin of an affected twin (not recorded which). The CDR3 runs from the conserved cysteine through the conserved F or W.

V gene	J gene	CDR3 protein
TRBV24-1	TRBJ2-1	CATSDPIPGTGGYNEQFF
TRBV7-3	TRBJ2-2	CASSLQGAGGELFF
TRBV5-1	TRBJ2-2	CASSLVDGELFF
TRBV6-2/TRBV6-3	TRBJ1-5	CASSYSARGGQPQHF
TRBV4-2	TRBJ2-5	CASSQEAVAGVQETQYF
TRBV20-1	TRBJ2-1	CSARDRLTKNNEQFF
TRBV20-1	TRBJ2-3	CSGVGRGISTDTQYF
TRBV7-3	TRBJ2-7	CASSLSGSGEQYF
TRBV20-1	TRBJ1-1	CSATLRGGRDTEAFF
TRBV29-1	TRBJ2-5	CSVADRGETQYF
TRBV20-1	TRBJ2-7	CSARPHRNILF
TRBV10-3	TRBJ2-3	CAISVSSRVTDTQYF
TRBV6-1	TRBJ2-1	CASSEYGTAYNEQFF
TRBV25-1	TRBJ2-3	CASSDTAGSFTDTQYF
TRBV5-1	TRBJ2-1	CASSIGTVLNEQFF
TRBV13	TRBJ1-2	CASSLLDRDPYGYTF
TRBV5-1	TRBJ2-5	CASSSTQETQYF
TRBV7-9	TRBJ2-1	CASSYDPGTGFEYEQFF
TRBV12-3/TRBV12-4	TRBJ1-2	CASSPPQGDYGYTF
TRBV7-3	TRBJ1-1	CASSLYLGVDTEAFF
TRBV7-3	TRBJ2-5	CASSLMAGGQETQYF
TRBV7-9	TRBJ1-4	CASSLQGAVEKLFF
TRBV6-1	TRBJ1-1	CASRTYRALNTEAFF
TRBV20-1	TRBJ1-4	CGITGGEANEKLFF
TRBV5-1	TRBJ2-1	CASSTTRQGAWNEQFF
TRBV20-1	TRBJ2-5	CSASPLLAGQETQYF
TRBV15	TRBJ1-6	CATSSLTGTYSPLHF
TRBV5-1	TRBJ1-4	CASSLGPSATNEKLFF
TRBV6-6	TRBJ2-2	CASSYPEFGELFF
TRBV2	TRBJ1-6	CASSEGAQGPNSPLHF
TRBV12-3/TRBV12-4	TRBJ2-7	CASSARTSDRYEQYF
TRBV27	TRBJ2-5	CASSLSRALVTQYF
TRBV27	TRBJ2-1	CASSPGRYNEQFF
TRBV4-2	TRBJ2-3	CASSQRRGADTQYF
TRBV12-3/TRBV12-4	TRBJ2-3	CASSSRSGGTDTQYF
TRBV9	TRBJ1-2	CASSALGQASGYTF
TRBV3-1	TRBJ2-5	CASSQSPRTETQYF
TRBV27	TRBJ2-3	CASSFLSAAGLRTDTQYF
TRBV6-2/TRBV6-3	TRBJ1-3	CASTLTAGNTIYF
TRBV10-3	TRBJ1-5	CAISEGTGVNQPQHF
TRBV7-9	TRBJ2-7	CASSPGSGGRGYEQYF
TRBV7-9	TRBJ1-1	CASSLLGVSEAFF
TRBV5-1	TRBJ2-6	CASTRGQEGSRANVLTF